Detailed here is one TCR beta chain. Germline values: CDR1 MNHEY, CDR2 SVGEGT. The CDR3 spans 18 residues. The V gene lost 0 bases and the J gene lost 1 base, with 16 bases spanning the gap. This sample was taken from a study of control samples from healthy donors and cancer patients. Repertoires were generated with immunoSEQ multiplex PCR, while TCRdb's copy carries only in-frame clones and drops some. Here the sample spans 230,000 or so clones, 90% to 95% being singletons. The V gene is TRBV6-2 or TRBV6-3, the J gene TRBJ1-5; D is unclear. The source is a man between 45 and 60 years old in good health. Sequenced input: blood. This chain's CDR3 is CASSYSRQAVQSNQPQHF. As DNA, the CDR3 is TGTGCCAGCAGTTACTCGAGGCAAGCGGTACAGAGCAATCAGCCCCAGCATTTT.